The 16 T cell receptor beta chains reported below all come from one sample, sequenced in a study of CD4+ T cells in melanoma. Generated by immunoSEQ multiplex PCR, the TCRdb table keeps only in-frame clones and is missing some. The sample records 50,000 to 60,000 clones, more than 60% being singletons. The sample taken for sequencing was tumor tissue. The source of these receptors is a human donor with melanoma.

The genes are TRBV19 and TRBJ1-1, with a tentative D call TRBD1 (5 bases). Per the germline V gene, CDR1 is LNHDA and CDR2 is SQIVND (reference sequence). The CDR3 is 12 amino acids. Trimming took 6 bases from V and 4 from J, leaving 9 bases between them. Written as DNA, the CDR3 is TGTGCCAGTAGCTCGGGGGTCACTGAAGCTTTCTTT. Amino acid sequence: CASSSGVTEAFF.

The chain combines TRBV7-2 with TRBJ1-6; D is possibly TRBD1 (5 bases). The length of the CDR3 is 14 residues. Trimming took 1 base from V and 10 from J, leaving 11 bases between them. Germline CDR1 and CDR2: SGHTA and FQGNSA. This CDR3 is CASSLGQWGSPLHF. The CDR3 nucleotides read TGTGCCAGCAGCTTAGGACAGTGGGGGTCACCCCTCCACTTT.

In this sample, this clone turned up many times. V gene TRBV25-1 combines with J gene TRBJ1-1; D might be TRBD1 (5 bases). Trimming stripped 1 base from V and 7 bases from J, with 10 bases between. The length of the CDR3 is 13 residues. Germline V gives CDR1 MGHDK, CDR2 SYGVNS. CDR3 coding DNA: TGTGCCAGCAGTGAATTCGGGGACGGTGAAGCTTTCTTT. This gives the protein CASSEFGDGEAFF.

V gene TRBV5-1 combines with J gene TRBJ1-1; 9 bases fit TRBD1. J was trimmed by 1 base and V by 3 bases; bases with no gene match: 7. The CDR3 spans 16 residues. Germline-derived CDR1 and CDR2 are SGHRS and YFSETQ. The CDR3 loop is CASSSKRTGENTEAFF. The DNA of the CDR3 is TGCGCCAGCAGCTCGAAACGGACAGGGGAGAACACTGAAGCTTTCTTT.

This rearrangement joins TRBV5-1 to TRBJ1-6; D remains unclear. V lost 4 bases, J lost 0 bases, and 8 bases lay in between. The CDR3 covers 15 residues. The germline CDR1 and CDR2 sequences are SGHRS and YFSETQ. The CDR3 bases are TGCGCCAGCAGCACGCAGAGCTCCTATAATTCACCCCTCCACTTT. Residues: CASSTQSSYNSPLHF.

The V and J genes are TRBV29-1 and TRBJ2-2; D ambiguous. CDR3 length: 14 residues. Trimming took 4 bases from V and 2 from J, leaving 11 bases between them. CDR1 is SQVTM and CDR2 is ANQGSEA in the germline V gene. CDR3 amino acids: CSVVLPSNTGELFF. The CDR3 nucleotides read TGCAGCGTTGTCCTTCCGTCCAACACCGGGGAGCTGTTTTTT.

The V call is TRBV7-9, the J call TRBJ1-5; perhaps TRBD1 as D (6 bases). CDR1 is SEHNR, CDR2 FQNEAQ, per germline (reference sequence). With 4 bases removed from V and 6 bases from J, the gap between germline ends came to 10 bases. The CDR3 is 13 amino acids. The CDR3, as DNA: TGTGCCAGCAGCTGGGGGCAGAGTCAGCCCCAGCATTTT. Protein product: CASSWGQSQPQHF.

The rearrangement uses TRBV6-5 and TRBJ2-7; D remains ambiguous. The germline V and J ends were trimmed by 0 bases and 5 bases, with 2 bases remaining between them. The germline V gene encodes CDR1 MNHEY and CDR2 SVGAGI. The length of the CDR3 is 11 residues. In DNA form, the CDR3 reads TGTGCCAGCAGTTACTCGAACGAGCAGTACTTC. Protein product: CASSYSNEQYF.

This clone was seen more than once but under ten times. This sequence joins TRBV5-1 and TRBJ1-1; D uncertain. The CDR3 loop spans 13 amino acids. The germline CDR1 and CDR2 sequences are SGHRS and YFSETQ. With 2 bases removed from V and 4 bases from J, the gap between germline ends came to 9 bases. The CDR3 is CASSFGRGTEAFF. The CDR3 nucleotides read TGCGCCAGCAGCTTCGGTCGTGGCACTGAAGCTTTCTTT.

The J gene is TRBJ1-1, the V gene TRBV7-8; D remains ambiguous. Germline CDR1 is SGHVS and CDR2 is FQNEAQ. This CDR3 comprises 14 residues. With 1 base removed from V and 1 base from J, the gap between germline ends came to 7 bases. The CDR3 DNA follows: TGTGCCAGCAGCTTAGGCCTGTCGAACACTGAAGCTTTCTTT. Translated, it gives CASSLGLSNTEAFF. Based on the CDR3 plus reference TRBV7-8 and TRBJ1-1, the full variable domain is GAGVSQSPRYKVAKRGQDVALRCDPISGHVSLFWYQQALGQGPEFLTYFQNEAQLDKSGLPSDRFFAERPEGSVSTLKIQRTQQEDSAVYLCASSLGLSNTEAFFGQGTRLTVV.

The chain is built from TRBV28 and TRBJ2-2; 7 nucleotides align to TRBD1. From germline, CDR1 is MDHEN and CDR2 SYDVKM. The trim removed 1 base at V and 2 bases at J, leaving 4 bases unmatched. CDR3 length: 16 residues. CDR3 amino acids: CASSLFTGANTGELFF. The CDR3 DNA follows: TGTGCCAGCAGTTTATTCACAGGGGCAAACACCGGGGAGCTGTTTTTT.

The rearrangement links TRBV5-6 to TRBJ1-2; D possibly corresponds to TRBD1 (5 bases). V shed 1 base and J shed 8 bases, with 15 bases lying between them. CDR1 and CDR2 (germline): SGHDT, YYEEEE. The CDR3 consists of 14 residues. The CDR3 coding sequence is TGTGCCAGCAGCTTGTCCGGGGACCTTCGGGGCTACACCTTC. Its translation is CASSLSGDLRGYTF.

The genes are TRBV6-5 and TRBJ2-7; D ambiguous. From germline, CDR1 is MNHEY and CDR2 SVGAGI. V lost 8 bases, J lost 0 bases, and 14 bases lay in between. CDR3 length: 14 amino acids. This CDR3 is CASARTSLSYEQYF. The CDR3 coding sequence is TGTGCCAGCGCAAGGACCTCACTCTCCTACGAGCAGTACTTC.

This rearrangement joins TRBV5-1 to TRBJ2-1, with TRBD2 identical over 11 bases. This CDR3 contains 15 residues. The germline CDR1 and CDR2 sequences are SGHRS and YFSETQ. V lost 4 bases and J lost 5; bases outside the gene matches: 5. CDR3 nucleotides: TGCGCCAGCAGCGCGACTAGCGGGACCCACAATGAGCAGTTCTTC. This translates into CASSATSGTHNEQFF.

V usage is TRBV5-1 and J usage is TRBJ1-4; no clear D. This CDR3 comprises 14 residues. Germline V gene data show CDR1 as SGHRS and CDR2 as YFSETQ. V lost 3 bases to trimming and J lost 7 bases, with 13 bases between them. CDR3 amino acids: CASSWTRVGEKLFF. The DNA of the CDR3 is TGCGCCAGCAGCTGGACTAGGGTGGGTGAAAAACTGTTTTTT. Full variable domain (rest looked up from reference TRBV5-1 and TRBJ1-4): KAGVTQTPRYLIKTRGQQVTLSCSPISGHRSVSWYQQTPGQGLQFLFEYFSETQRNKGNFPGRFSGRQFSNSRSEMNVSTLELGDSALYLCASSWTRVGEKLFFGSGTQLSVL.

The V and J genes are TRBV7-8 and TRBJ2-2; the match to TRBD1 covers 7 bases. Germline values: CDR1 SGHVS, CDR2 FQNEAQ. This CDR3 region has 15 residues. V shed 3 bases and J 4 bases; nucleotides not matched to a gene: 5. As DNA, the CDR3 is TGTGCCAGCAGCTTGACAGGGAGTCCCACCGGGGAGCTGTTTTTT. This gives the protein CASSLTGSPTGELFF. Together with reference TRBV7-8 and TRBJ2-2, the CDR3 gives the full variable domain: GAGVSQSPRYKVAKRGQDVALRCDPISGHVSLFWYQQALGQGPEFLTYFQNEAQLDKSGLPSDRFFAERPEGSVSTLKIQRTQQEDSAVYLCASSLTGSPTGELFFGEGSRLTVL.